A single sample is the source of the 25 T cell receptor beta chains below, sequenced in a study of T cell responses to AZD1222 COVID-19 vaccine. Profiled with immunoSEQ multiplex PCR; TCRdb holds only in-frame clones, not every one. This sample yields fewer than 120,000 clones, of which approximately 94% are seen a single time; about 3.1% belongs to the top ten. The specimen was peripheral blood, collected 28 days after the second AZD1222 dose. These receptors were collected from an adult who received the AZD1222 COVID-19 vaccine.

This clone was found once. The rearrangement joins TRBV10-3 to TRBJ1-1; D unclear. This CDR3 contains 13 residues. Germline lookup yields CDR1 ENHRY and CDR2 SYGVKD. The V and J ends lost 5 bases and 1 base respectively, with 8 bases between them. CDR3 loop: CAISTGENTEAFF. For the CDR3, the DNA is TGTGCCATCAGTACCGGGGAGAACACTGAAGCTTTCTTT.

The gene calls are TRBV19 and TRBJ1-1; tentative D call: TRBD1 (5 bases). V was cut by 6 bases and J by 4 bases, with 21 bases left in between. Germline V lookup: CDR1 LNHDA, CDR2 SQIVND (reference sequence). CDR3 length equals 16 residues. CDR3: CASRPPNSGRGTEAFF. CDR3 DNA: TGTGCCAGTAGGCCGCCTAATTCCGGGAGGGGCACTGAAGCTTTCTTT.

This chain joins TRBV5-5 and TRBJ1-1, with a weak D call TRBD1 (5 bases). The CDR3 totals 13 residues. Trimming left V 4 bases short and J 4 bases short, with 11 bases between. CDR1 and CDR2 (germline): SGHKS, YYEKEE (reference sequence). CDR3 region: CASSPQGVTEAFF. The CDR3 DNA is TGTGCCAGCAGCCCTCAGGGAGTCACTGAAGCTTTCTTT.

This chain uses TRBV12-5 with TRBJ1-2; the D is unclear. V was pared by 2 bases and J by 5 bases, with 3 bases between. Germline assignment: CDR1 LGHNT and CDR2 FRNRAP. The CDR3 spans 11 residues. The CDR3 spells CASGLQYGYTF. The CDR3 DNA reads as TGTGCTAGTGGTTTGCAGTATGGCTACACCTTC.

This chain joins TRBV11-2 and TRBJ2-1; no clear D. This CDR3 is 16 amino acids long. Trimming took 2 bases from V and 8 from J, leaving 19 bases between them. Germline-derived CDR1 and CDR2 are SGHAT and FQNNGV. This CDR3 reads CASSLRIGLVSDEQFF. The CDR3 DNA sequence: TGTGCCAGCAGCTTACGTATCGGTCTAGTGAGCGATGAGCAGTTCTTC.

This chain links TRBV6-5 with TRBJ1-5; tentative D call: TRBD1 (5 bases). CDR3 length: 14 residues. Germline V CDR1 and CDR2: MNHEY, SVGAGI. The germline V and J ends were trimmed by 6 bases and 4 bases, with 13 bases remaining between them. CDR3 in amino acids: CASSRLGVNQPQHF. CDR3 DNA: TGTGCCAGCAGCCGACTAGGGGTGAATCAGCCCCAGCATTTT.

The rearrangement links TRBV12-3 or TRBV12-4 to TRBJ1-5, with D uncertain. Trimming took off 7 bases at V and 2 bases at J, with 9 bases between the two ends. This CDR3 contains 13 residues. This chain's CDR3 is CASTPSGNQPQHF. DNA of the CDR3: TGTGCCAGCACCCCGTCGGGCAATCAGCCCCAGCATTTT.

J is TRBJ1-6 and V is TRBV2; the D gene is possibly TRBD1 (5 bases). Trimming cost V 8 bases and J 8 bases, with 13 bases left between them. Germline V gene lookup returns CDR1 SNHLY and CDR2 FYNNEI. CDR3 length: 13 amino acids. The CDR3 nucleotides are TGTGCCAGCGGGGACTTTAGGGATTCACCCCTCCACTTT. Protein product: CASGDFRDSPLHF.

The rearrangement links TRBV3-1 (or the pseudogene TRBV3-2) to TRBJ2-1; D possibly corresponds to TRBD2 (7 bases). Germline assignment: CDR1 LGHDT and CDR2 YNNKEL (reference sequence). The CDR3 is 20 amino acids. With 0 bases removed from V and 12 bases from J, the gap between germline ends came to 33 bases. This CDR3 is CASSQDRGASGGRLPRGQFF. CDR3 bases: TGTGCCAGCAGCCAAGATCGGGGAGCGTCGGGCGGGAGACTCCCCAGGGGGCAGTTCTTC.

This chain uses TRBV7-2 with TRBJ1-4; D call uncertain. CDR3 size: 12 residues. Trimming took 6 bases from V and 6 from J, leaving 8 bases between them. From germline, CDR1 is SGHTA and CDR2 FQGNSA. The CDR3 is CASSPDHEKLFF. The CDR3 DNA reads TGTGCCAGCAGTCCAGACCATGAAAAACTGTTTTTT.

The V and J genes are TRBV2 and TRBJ1-1; D not resolved. Germline CDR1 is SNHLY and CDR2 is FYNNEI. The CDR3 totals 15 residues. V shed 3 bases and J shed 5 bases, with 16 bases lying between them. CDR3 amino acids: CASSELTPLTTEAFF. The CDR3 nucleotides are TGTGCCAGCAGTGAGTTAACCCCCCTAACGACTGAAGCTTTCTTT.

The V gene is TRBV6-5, the J gene TRBJ1-4; the D is unclear. V dropped 2 bases and J dropped 1 base, with 5 bases sitting between them. Germline V gene data show CDR1 as MNHEY and CDR2 as SVGAGI. The CDR3 is 14 residues long. The DNA for the CDR3 is TGTGCCAGCAGTTACGTAGGAACTAATGAAAAACTGTTTTTT. This encodes CASSYVGTNEKLFF.

The rearrangement uses TRBV12-3 or TRBV12-4 and TRBJ1-1; D uncertain. The CDR3 sequence is 13 residues long. V lost 3 bases, J lost 7 bases, and 12 bases lay in between. CDR3 amino acids: CASSFGQPNEAFF. In nucleotides, the CDR3 is TGTGCCAGCAGTTTTGGGCAGCCAAATGAAGCTTTCTTT.

The chain links TRBV19 to TRBJ2-3; D possibly corresponds to TRBD2 (5 bases). Trimming removed 4 bases at V and 4 bases at J, with 9 bases between. This CDR3 has 13 amino acids. Germline values: CDR1 LNHDA, CDR2 SQIVND (reference sequence). DNA for the CDR3: TGTGCCAGTAGTAGCCCCGGGGCAGATACGCAGTATTTT. It yields the protein CASSSPGADTQYF.

CDR3: CASSILWGGWNEQFF. The CDR3 DNA reads as TGTGCCAGTAGTATTCTCTGGGGGGGGTGGAATGAGCAGTTCTTC. The chain couples TRBV19 to TRBJ2-1, with 7 bases fitting TRBD2. The CDR3 extends over 15 amino acids. V gave up 3 bases and J gave up 7 bases; unmatched junction bases: 9. CDR1 and CDR2 (germline): LNHDA, SQIVND (reference sequence).

The CDR3 is CASRPRSTFEKLFF. CDR3 bases: TGTGCCAGCCGCCCCCGGTCAACGTTTGAAAAACTGTTTTTT. The J gene is TRBJ1-4, the V gene TRBV25-1, with D unclear. Germline V gene data show CDR1 as MGHDK and CDR2 as SYGVNS. The V end was cut by 8 bases, the J end by 7 bases, with 17 bases between. This CDR3 has 14 residues.

V and J are TRBV20-1 and TRBJ2-1; 8 bases are a match to TRBD2. Looked up from germline, CDR1 is DFQATT and CDR2 is SNEGSKA (reference sequence). This CDR3 is 11 amino acids long. V lost 5 bases and J lost 12; bases outside the gene matches: 6. CDR3 nucleotide sequence: TGCAGTGCTCCGGGGGGGGTCGCGCAGTTCTTC. It specifies CSAPGGVAQFF.

This clone was observed a handful of times. CDR3 nucleotides: TGTGCCAGCAGTGAAGCCGGGACAGGGGGCGGAAACACCATATATTTT. Its protein is CASSEAGTGGGNTIYF. The chain joins TRBV6-1 to TRBJ1-3, with TRBD1 identical over 12 bases. Trimming took 0 bases from V and 4 from J; bases not matched to a gene: 1. CDR1 and CDR2 from the germline V gene are MNHNS and SASEGT. The CDR3 loop spans 16 amino acids.

The gene calls are TRBV6-1 and TRBJ2-1; 9 positions match TRBD1. This CDR3 spans 16 amino acids. V trimming: 2 bases; J trimming: 4 bases; junction bases outside the gene matches: 6. Germline V lookup: CDR1 MNHNS, CDR2 SASEGT. This CDR3 is CASSETAGQGYNEQFF. The DNA for the CDR3 is TGTGCCAGCAGTGAAACGGCGGGACAGGGATACAATGAGCAGTTCTTC.

The chain uses TRBV15 and TRBJ1-2, with a possible D match to TRBD1 (5 bases). CDR3 length equals 16 residues. Trimming shortened V by 0 bases and J by 4 bases, and 15 bases separated the two germline ends. Germline CDR1 LNHNV, CDR2 YYDKDF (reference sequence). This chain's CDR3 is CATSRDRRQGGYGYTF. CDR3 nucleotides: TGTGCCACCAGCAGAGATCGCCGGCAGGGTGGCTATGGCTACACCTTC.

V usage is TRBV4-2 and J usage is TRBJ2-7, with a tentative D call TRBD2 (5 bases). The CDR3 has 16 residues. The V and J ends lost 0 bases and 2 bases respectively, with 14 bases between them. Germline CDR1 reads LGHNA; CDR2 reads YNFKEQ. This CDR3 reads CASSQEDGERAYEQYF. CDR3 nucleotides: TGTGCCAGCAGCCAAGAGGATGGGGAGCGAGCCTACGAGCAGTACTTC.

The chain couples TRBV28 to TRBJ2-7, with 8 bases that match TRBD2. Germline lookup yields CDR1 MDHEN and CDR2 SYDVKM. The trim removed 3 bases at V and 3 bases at J, leaving 4 bases unmatched. This CDR3 contains 14 residues. The CDR3 sequence: CASSFSGTSYEQYF. CDR3 DNA: TGTGCCAGCAGTTTTTCGGGGACTAGCTACGAGCAGTACTTC.

This clone has only one observation. V is TRBV5-1 and J is TRBJ2-7; the D is unclear. CDR3 length: 18 residues. The germline V gene has CDR1 SGHRS and CDR2 YFSETQ. V lost 4 bases, J lost 5 bases, and 28 bases lay in between. The CDR3 loop is CASSVDKKTSFLFDEQYF. CDR3 DNA: TGCGCCAGCAGCGTAGATAAAAAGACATCGTTTTTGTTCGACGAGCAGTACTTC.

A word on this clone: One end of the junction varies from germline; a read error may be responsible. This sequence joins TRBV4-1 and TRBJ1-2, with no clear D. Per the germline V gene, CDR1 is MGHRA and CDR2 is YSYEKL. This CDR3 contains 14 residues. The CDR3 DNA is TGCGCCAGCAGCCACGGAAGGGAAAACTCGGCGGACGGCTTC. Amino acids: CASSHGRENSADGF.

The chain recombines TRBV2 with TRBJ1-1, with D possibly TRBD1 on 6 matching bases. In germline, CDR1 is SNHLY, CDR2 FYNNEI. This CDR3 region has 14 residues. Trimming took 3 bases from V and 1 from J, leaving 9 bases between them. The CDR3 nucleotides read TGTGCCAGCAGTGACGACAGGACGAACACTGAAGCTTTCTTT. It translates to CASSDDRTNTEAFF.